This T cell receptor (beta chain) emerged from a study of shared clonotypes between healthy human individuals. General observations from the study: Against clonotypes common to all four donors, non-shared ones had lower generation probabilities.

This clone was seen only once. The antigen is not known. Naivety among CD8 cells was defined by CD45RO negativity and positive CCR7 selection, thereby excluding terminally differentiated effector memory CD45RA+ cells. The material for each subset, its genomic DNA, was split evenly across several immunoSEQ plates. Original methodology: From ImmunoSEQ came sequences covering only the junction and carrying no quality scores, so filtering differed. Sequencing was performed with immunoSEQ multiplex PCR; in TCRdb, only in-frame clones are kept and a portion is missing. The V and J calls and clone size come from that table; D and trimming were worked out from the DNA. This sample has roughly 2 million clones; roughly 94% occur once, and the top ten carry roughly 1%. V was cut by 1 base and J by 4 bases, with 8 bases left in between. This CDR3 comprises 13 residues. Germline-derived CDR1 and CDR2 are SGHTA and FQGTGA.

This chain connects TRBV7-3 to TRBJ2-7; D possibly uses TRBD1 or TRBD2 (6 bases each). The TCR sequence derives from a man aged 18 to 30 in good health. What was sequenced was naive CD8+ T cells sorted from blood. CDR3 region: CASSLRGGYEQYF. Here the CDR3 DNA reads TGTGCCAGCAGCTTAAGAGGGGGGTACGAGCAGTACTTC.